Sequencing of this T cell receptor beta chain was carried out in a study of identifying expanded T cells in peripheral blood. Germline V gives CDR1 MNHNY, CDR2 SVGAGI (reference sequence). CDR3 length: 13 amino acids. V was pared by 6 bases and J by 8 bases, with 15 bases between. This clone was seen just once. Some clones are missing from TCRdb's copy, which holds only in-frame ones; the method was immunoSEQ multiplex PCR. The table shows about 110,000 clones, with around 89% occurring only once. The chain couples TRBV6-6 to TRBJ2-3; weak D call: TRBD2 (5 bases). Specimen: blood. The sequence was collected from a person aged 18 to 75 in good health. CDR3 sequence (DNA): TGTGCCAGCAGCCAATCTAGCAGAAGTACGCAGTATTTT. Amino acid sequence: CASSQSSRSTQYF.